The rows below give T cell receptor beta chains drawn from one sample of a study of cytomegalovirus exposure and HLA in healthy donors. The data were produced by immunoSEQ multiplex PCR, yet TCRdb's version contains in-frame clones alone and is incomplete. The data show roughly 120,000 clones, about four fifths seen once. The source material was PBMCs. The origin of the receptors is a man under 40 in good health and CMV-seropositive. Each CDR3 is given with its conserved first and last residue. D genes are given only for firm matches. Size is stated for part of the rows, as once, few or many counts, or as a class when the clone is expanded.

TRBD1	-	14	TRBJ1-2	TRBV10-3	CAISRTGGNYGYTF	TGTGCCATCAGTCGCACAGGGGGAAACTATGGCTACACCTTC
-	-	13	TRBJ2-4	TRBV28	CASRPGGGVIQYF	TGTGCCAGCCGGCCCGGCGGGGGCGTCATTCAGTACTTC
-	-	14	TRBJ2-5	TRBV6-1	CASSTNPRQETQYF	TGTGCCAGCAGCACCAACCCCAGACAAGAGACCCAGTACTTC
-	-	14	TRBJ2-2	TRBV2	CASSRQRSSGELFF	TGTGCCAGCAGTCGACAGCGTTCGAGCGGGGAGCTGTTTTTT
TRBD2	-	15	TRBJ2-7	TRBV28	CASSFTLWGGNEQYF	TGTGCCAGCAGCTTTACCCTTTGGGGGGGTAACGAGCAGTACTTC
-	-	16	TRBJ1-3	TRBV6-6	CASIRDTQNSGNTIYF	TGTGCCAGCATTAGGGACACGCAAAACTCTGGAAACACCATATATTTT
-	-	16	TRBJ2-3	TRBV5-1	CASSSLMEGGTDTQYF	TGCGCCAGCAGCTCGCTTATGGAGGGAGGAACAGATACGCAGTATTTT
-	few	13	TRBJ1-4	TRBV29-1	CSVEDPRDEKLFF	TGCAGCGTTGAAGATCCGAGGGATGAAAAACTGTTTTTT
-	-	15	TRBJ1-6	TRBV9	CASSAGSGGDSPLHF	TGTGCCAGCAGCGCCGGGTCCGGGGGGGATTCACCCCTCCACTTT
-	-	16	TRBJ2-7	TRBV16	CASSQFVSGGKLEQYF	TGTGCCAGCAGCCAATTCGTATCAGGGGGGAAATTGGAGCAGTACTTC
-	-	14	TRBJ2-1	TRBV5-4	CASSMGGANNEQFF	TGTGCCAGCAGCATGGGAGGTGCTAACAATGAGCAGTTCTTC
TRBD2	-	18	TRBJ2-2	TRBV2	CASSGGLPLTTNTGELFF	TGTGCCAGCAGTGGGGGACTACCCCTAACCACGAACACCGGGGAGCTGTTTTTT
-	-	16	TRBJ1-3	TRBV25-1	CASSEVRLVAGNTIYF	TGTGCCAGCAGTGAAGTTCGCCTCGTGGCAGGAAACACCATATATTTT
TRBD1	-	16	TRBJ2-7	TRBV10-3	CAISESVGTGWWEQYF	TGTGCCATCAGTGAGTCGGTGGGGACAGGGTGGTGGGAGCAGTACTTC
-	-	17	TRBJ2-7	TRBV10-3	CAISESSSAAGLYEQYF	TGTGCCATCAGTGAGTCGAGTTCAGCGGCGGGGCTCTACGAGCAGTACTTC
-	-	16	TRBJ2-5	TRBV6-4	CASGPLQKLRQETQYF	TGTGCCAGCGGTCCGCTACAGAAGCTTCGACAAGAGACCCAGTACTTC
TRBD2	-	17	TRBJ2-3	TRBV29-1	CSVESRGLAGGLDTQYF	TGCAGCGTTGAAAGTCGAGGACTAGCGGGGGGGCTAGATACGCAGTATTTT
-	-	15	TRBJ1-4	TRBV21-1	CASSTYRGVGEKLFF	TGTGCCAGCAGCACGTACAGGGGAGTAGGTGAAAAACTGTTTTTT
-	-	13	TRBJ1-2	TRBV30	CAWSTFRGYGYTF	TGTGCCTGGTCAACATTCAGGGGCTATGGCTACACCTTC
TRBD1	-	12	TRBJ2-1	TRBV4-2	CASSLTGDEQFF	TGTGCCAGCAGCCTCACAGGGGATGAGCAGTTCTTC
-	-	15	TRBJ2-3	TRBV28	CASSPPRASTDTQYF	TGTGCCAGCAGTCCCCCCAGGGCTTCCACAGATACGCAGTATTTT
TRBD2	-	15	TRBJ2-7	TRBV9	CASSVESGGNYEQYF	TGTGCCAGCAGCGTAGAAAGCGGGGGAAACTACGAGCAGTACTTC
TRBD2	-	17	TRBJ2-1	TRBV4-1	CASSQVRAGGPYNEQFF	TGCGCCAGCAGCCAAGTTAGAGCGGGAGGCCCCTACAATGAGCAGTTCTTC
TRBD2	-	16	TRBJ2-1	TRBV5-5	CASSLLLAATYNEQFF	TGTGCCAGCAGCTTGTTACTAGCGGCTACTTACAATGAGCAGTTCTTC
-	-	13	TRBJ1-1	TRBV10-3	CATFGQLGTEAFF	TGTGCCACTTTCGGACAGCTGGGCACTGAAGCTTTCTTT
TRBD1	few	15	TRBJ2-6	TRBV11-2	CASSRTGVGANVLTF	TGTGCCAGCAGCAGAACAGGGGTCGGGGCCAACGTCCTGACTTTC
TRBD1	-	18	TRBJ2-2	TRBV7-8	CASSLTRGDRGFGGELFF	TGTGCCAGCAGCTTAACCAGGGGGGACAGGGGATTTGGCGGGGAGCTGTTTTTT
TRBD1	-	16	TRBJ2-3	TRBV6-5	CASSYRTGGGTDTQYF	TGTGCCAGCAGTTACCGGACAGGGGGCGGCACAGATACGCAGTATTTT
TRBD1	-	15	TRBJ1-4	TRBV5-5	CASAEERGRGEKLFF	TGTGCCAGCGCTGAGGAGAGGGGGCGCGGAGAAAAACTGTTTTTT
-	-	13	TRBJ2-2	TRBV5-6	CASRFDRTGELFF	TGTGCCAGCAGGTTCGACAGGACCGGGGAGCTGTTTTTT
TRBD2	-	13	TRBJ2-1	TRBV30	CAWSYGGRLEQFF	TGTGCCTGGAGTTATGGCGGGAGACTTGAGCAGTTCTTC
-	-	16	TRBJ2-2	TRBV28	CASSLSGPSGTGELFF	TGTGCCAGCAGTCTTAGCGGCCCGTCCGGCACCGGGGAGCTGTTTTTT
TRBD1	-	14	TRBJ1-5	TRBV18	CASSTGTGNQPQHF	TGTGCCAGCTCAACCGGGACAGGGAATCAGCCCCAGCATTTT
TRBD1	-	16	TRBJ2-2	TRBV7-9	CASSRRQGWNTGELFF	TGTGCCAGCAGCAGACGACAGGGGTGGAACACCGGGGAGCTGTTTTTT
TRBD2	few	15	TRBJ2-3	TRBV11-3	CASSRTLTSANTQYF	TGTGCCAGCAGCCGGACCTTGACTAGCGCGAATACGCAGTATTTT
TRBD2	-	15	TRBJ2-3	TRBV5-1	CASSLAGPITDTQYF	TGCGCCAGCAGCCTAGCGGGGCCAATCACAGATACGCAGTATTTT
TRBD1	-	13	TRBJ1-1	TRBV11-3	CASSRTGNTEAFF	TGTGCCAGCAGCCGGACAGGGAACACTGAAGCTTTCTTT
-	-	16	TRBJ2-2	TRBV4-1	CASSFTIYSRAGELFF	TGCGCCAGCAGCTTCACAATCTATTCCAGGGCCGGGGAGCTGTTTTTT
-	once	15	TRBJ1-1	TRBV6-1	CASSKGQAGNTEAFF	TGTGCCAGCAGTAAAGGTCAGGCTGGGAACACTGAAGCTTTCTTT
TRBD1	-	15	TRBJ1-5	TRBV13	CASSSRQGGNQPQHF	TGTGCCAGCAGCTCCAGACAGGGAGGCAATCAGCCCCAGCATTTT
-	-	15	TRBJ2-5	TRBV2	CASTKDQGRGETQYF	TGTGCCAGCACTAAAGACCAGGGTAGGGGAGAGACCCAGTACTTC
-	few	13	TRBJ1-2	TRBV6-1	CASSEQPGYGYTF	TGTGCCAGCAGTGAACAACCGGGTTATGGCTACACCTTC
TRBD2	-	16	TRBJ2-1	TRBV28	CASSPRRLAGGTEQFF	TGTGCCAGCAGTCCCCGGCGACTAGCGGGGGGGACTGAGCAGTTCTTC
-	-	13	TRBJ1-6	TRBV18	CASSPQGNSPLHF	TGTGCCAGCTCACCACAGGGGAATTCACCCCTCCACTTT
-	few	15	TRBJ1-5	TRBV27	CASSLTFEGDQPQHF	TGTGCCAGCAGTTTAACGTTTGAGGGCGACCAGCCCCAGCATTTT
-	-	14	TRBJ2-3	TRBV6-5	CASSYSYLPDTQYF	TGTGCCAGCAGTTACTCGTATCTACCAGATACGCAGTATTTT
-	-	16	TRBJ2-5	TRBV9	CASSAPLGRGGETQYF	TGTGCCAGCAGCGCCCCGTTGGGCAGGGGTGGGGAGACCCAGTACTTC
TRBD2	-	15	TRBJ2-1	TRBV5-1	CASSLGSGSYNEQFF	TGCGCCAGCAGCTTGGGCAGCGGGAGCTACAATGAGCAGTTCTTC
-	-	15	TRBJ2-7	TRBV7-3	CASSLTPGSSYEQYF	TGTGCCAGCAGCCTGACCCCCGGGAGCTCCTACGAGCAGTACTTC
TRBD1	-	20	TRBJ1-5	TRBV19	CASSIGLQGRTGFQRQPQHF	TGTGCCAGTAGTATAGGCCTACAGGGGCGAACGGGGTTTCAGCGGCAGCCCCAGCATTTT
-	-	14	TRBJ1-3	TRBV19	CASSITRAEDTIYF	TGTGCCAGTAGTATAACCAGGGCGGAAGACACCATATATTTT
TRBD1	few	17	TRBJ1-5	TRBV4-1	CASIRDSRKNSNQPQHF	TGCGCCAGCATCCGGGACAGCCGGAAAAATAGCAATCAGCCCCAGCATTTT
-	-	13	TRBJ1-2	TRBV5-1	CASSLDRRYGYTF	TGCGCCAGCAGCTTGGACAGGCGGTATGGCTACACCTTC
TRBD2	-	15	TRBJ2-7	TRBV4-1	CASSQVARGDYEQYF	TGCGCCAGCAGCCAAGTGGCCCGGGGGGATTACGAGCAGTACTTC
-	-	13	TRBJ2-2	TRBV10-3	CAISERGGGELFF	TGTGCCATCAGTGAGAGGGGCGGCGGGGAGCTGTTTTTT
TRBD2	-	14	TRBJ2-3	TRBV5-1	CASRSGMEPDTQYF	TGCGCCAGCAGAAGCGGGATGGAGCCAGATACGCAGTATTTT
-	large	16	TRBJ2-7	TRBV15	CATSRGGKGASYEQYF	TGTGCCACCAGCAGGGGTGGAAAAGGGGCCTCCTACGAGCAGTACTTC
TRBD2	-	18	TRBJ2-5	TRBV30	CAWSDLTPGLAGGETQYF	TGTGCCTGGAGTGACCTTACGCCGGGACTAGCGGGAGGAGAGACCCAGTACTTC